A single sample is the source of the 2 T cell receptor beta chains below, sequenced in a study of shared clonotypes between healthy human individuals. Sequenced by immunoSEQ multiplex PCR; TCRdb stores in-frame clones only, minus some. This sample has some 2.4 million clones, with roughly 93% found just once. Material for sequencing was naive CD4+ T cells from PBMCs. Regarding subset: CD45RA+ positively selected. The receptors shown here come from a young man in good health. Some clones in this sample may be carry-over from other donors' samples.

CDR3 protein: CASSLEFSEAFF. Here the CDR3 DNA reads TGTGCCAGCAGCTTAGAATTCTCTGAAGCTTTCTTT. V usage is TRBV7-9 and J usage is TRBJ1-1; no definite D call. The CDR3 is made up of 12 amino acids. Germline assignment: CDR1 SEHNR and CDR2 FQNEAQ (reference sequence). V gave up 1 base and J gave up 6 bases, with 6 bases separating them.

This rearrangement joins TRBV5-4 to TRBJ2-7; the match to TRBD1 covers 8 bases. The ends lost 4 bases at V and 2 bases at J; junction bases unmatched: 8. This CDR3 comprises 15 residues. Germline V CDR1 and CDR2: SGHNT, YYREEE (reference sequence). The CDR3 bases are TGTGCCAGCAGCGGGGACAGGTCAGACGCCTACGAGCAGTACTTC. Translating gives CASSGDRSDAYEQYF. Looking up the rest from reference TRBV5-4 and TRBJ2-7 gives the full variable domain: ETGVTQSPTHLIKTRGQQVTLRCSSQSGHNTVSWYQQALGQGPQFIFQYYREEENGRGNFPPRFSGLQFPNYSSELNVNALELDDSALYLCASSGDRSDAYEQYFGPGTRLTVT.